This TCR beta chain derives from a study of T-cell memory formation after mild COVID-19. V was trimmed by 2 bases and J by 0 bases, leaving 14 bases between them. Germline CDR1 SGHTA, CDR2 FQGTGA. The CDR3 contains 17 residues. In this sample, this clonotype turned up a few times. Its antigen is still unknown. Study results and caveats: Clones that contracted clustered mainly in CM and EM if CD4+ and in EMRA if CD8+. Within pre-infection memory, some responding clones were found, suggesting cross-reactive memory joined. The SARS-CoV-2 specificity of second-wave clones reaching peak at day 37 remained unverified.

TCR alpha and TCR beta cDNA libraries with sample barcodes and UMIs came from 5'RACE using constant-segment primers. TCRdb processed the 5' RACE reads anew with MiXCR; each CDR3 protein has one entry. The sample carries about 250,000 distinct CDR3 sequences, 15% recorded once. This chain uses TRBV7-3 with TRBJ1-5, with D possibly matching TRBD1 (5 bases). The sequenced sample consisted of PBMCs or a T cell subset sorted from them (not recorded which). The clonotype comes from an adult woman who had mild COVID-19 (a few samples of this study predate the infection). Cell type and time point are not known. This CDR3 is CASSLFGGDRSNQPQHF. The CDR3 coding sequence is TGTGCCAGCAGCTTATTCGGGGGGGACCGTAGCAATCAGCCCCAGCATTTT.